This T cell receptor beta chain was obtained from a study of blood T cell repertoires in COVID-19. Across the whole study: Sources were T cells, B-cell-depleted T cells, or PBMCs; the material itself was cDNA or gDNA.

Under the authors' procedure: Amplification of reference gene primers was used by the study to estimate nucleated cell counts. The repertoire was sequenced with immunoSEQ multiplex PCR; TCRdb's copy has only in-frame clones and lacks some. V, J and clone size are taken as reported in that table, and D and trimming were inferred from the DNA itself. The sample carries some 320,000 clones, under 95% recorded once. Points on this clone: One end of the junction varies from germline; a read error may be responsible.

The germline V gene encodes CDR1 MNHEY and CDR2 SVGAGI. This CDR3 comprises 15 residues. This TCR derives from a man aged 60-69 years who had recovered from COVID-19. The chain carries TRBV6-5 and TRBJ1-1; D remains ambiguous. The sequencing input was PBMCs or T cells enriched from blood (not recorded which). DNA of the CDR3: TGTGCCAGCAGTGACTCTCCCGCGATGAACACTGAAGCTTTCTTT. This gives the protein CASSDSPAMNTEAFF.